The 11 T cell receptor beta chains listed next were all sequenced from one sample in a study of blood T cells in healthy people across ages. A J-beta primer mix and a sample-barcoded 5' primer were used in a second PCR of about 7 to 12 cycles. TCRdb re-derived calls from the 5' RACE reads in MiXCR, one entry per CDR3 protein. This table has 600,000 to 800,000 distinct CDR3 sequences, roughly 20% appearing once. Specimen: blood. The receptor set was obtained from a man aged 65 to 85 in good health.

This sequence joins TRBV5-1 and TRBJ2-1; 9 bases are a match to TRBD2. J was trimmed by 4 bases and V by 4 bases; bases with no gene match: 6. The CDR3 consists of 15 residues. CDR1 is SGHRS and CDR2 is YFSETQ in the germline V gene. The CDR3 is CASSGIAGAYNEQFF. The CDR3 bases are TGCGCCAGCAGCGGAATAGCGGGAGCATACAATGAGCAGTTCTTC.

The rearrangement uses TRBV5-1 and TRBJ2-4, with 9 positions matching TRBD1. V gave up 2 bases and J gave up 8 bases; unmatched junction bases: 2. Looked up from germline, CDR1 is SGHRS and CDR2 is YFSETQ. The CDR3 contains 13 residues. This chain's CDR3 is CASSFDRGDIQYF. Written as DNA, the CDR3 is TGCGCCAGCAGCTTCGACAGGGGGGACATTCAGTACTTC.

To note about this clonotype: A much larger clone differs by one base, so this may be a read error. V is TRBV6-6 and J is TRBJ2-7, with 9 bases matching TRBD1. The CDR3 contains 13 residues. Germline-derived CDR1 and CDR2 are MNHNY and SVGAGI (reference sequence). CDR3 DNA: TGTGCCAGCAGTTTGGGACAGGGAAACGAGCGGTACTTC. It is translated as CASSLGQGNERYF.

The genes are TRBV5-1 and TRBJ2-7; TRBD2 agrees at 8 bases. The CDR3 covers 15 residues. V dropped 0 bases and J dropped 5; count of bases not matched to a gene: 7. Germline values: CDR1 SGHRS, CDR2 YFSETQ. The CDR3 region has the DNA TGCGCCAGCAGCTTGGACGGACTAGCAGGGGACGAGCAGTACTTC. Its protein product is CASSLDGLAGDEQYF.

This clonotype appeared a few times. This chain joins TRBV5-1 and TRBJ2-3; no clear D. This CDR3 has 14 residues. Trimming removed 0 bases at V and 4 bases at J, with 9 bases between. CDR1 is SGHRS, CDR2 YFSETQ, per germline. As DNA, the CDR3 is TGCGCCAGCAGCTTGGGTAGCCCCGCAGATACGCAGTATTTT. This gives the protein CASSLGSPADTQYF.

This clonotype was seen a handful of times. The junction does not match germline at one end; this may be a read error. This sequence joins TRBV7-9 and TRBJ2-3; 7 bases map to TRBD1. CDR1 and CDR2 (germline): SEHNR, FQNEAQ (reference sequence). The CDR3 covers 12 residues. Written as DNA, the CDR3 is TGTGCCAGCAGCTCCGGGACAGATACGCGGTATTTT. Its protein is CASSSGTDTRYF.

A word on this clonotype: A read error is likely, as this CDR3 ends without the conserved phenylalanine or tryptophan. The chain joins TRBV6-2 or TRBV6-3 to TRBJ2-7; D not certain. Trimming left V 6 bases short and J 2 bases short, with 11 bases between. CDR3 length equals 13 residues. Per the germline V gene, CDR1 is MNHEY and CDR2 is SVGEGT. CDR3 in DNA: TGTGCCAGCAGACAAAAATCCCCCTACGAGCAGTACCTC. Amino acid sequence: CASRQKSPYEQYL.

This sequence joins TRBV7-2 and TRBJ2-1; TRBD2 agrees at 10 bases. Trimming cost V 5 bases and J 5 bases; bases outside gene matches: 9. The CDR3 runs 16 residues. In germline, CDR1 is SGHTA, CDR2 FQGNSA. The CDR3 DNA reads TGTGCCAGCAGCCGTCAAGCGGGAGGGTACGACAATGAGCAGTTCTTC. Its protein is CASSRQAGGYDNEQFF.

The genes are TRBV29-1 and TRBJ2-5; 7 bases fit TRBD2. The J call is in doubt because the DNA end fits TRBJ2-7 better. The germline gives CDR1 SQVTM, CDR2 ANQGSEA. There are 14 residues in the CDR3. The CDR3 DNA reads TGCAGCGCCCTCGTGGCGGGAGCATCCTACGAGCAGTACTTC. Translated: CSALVAGASYEQYF.

The genes are TRBV24-1 and TRBJ2-1, with D maybe TRBD2 (5 bases). This CDR3 is built from 14 residues. Germline V gene data show CDR1 as KGHDR and CDR2 as SFDVKD. V dropped 7 bases and J dropped 1 base, with 10 bases sitting between them. DNA of the CDR3: TGTGCCACCAGCTTGAGCGGATCCTACAATGAGCAGTTCTTC. Translation: CATSLSGSYNEQFF.

J is TRBJ2-5 and V is TRBV20-1; 13 nucleotides align to TRBD2. The CDR3 contains 15 residues. Losses at the gene ends were 5 bases for V and 4 bases for J; bases not matched to a gene: 7. In germline, CDR1 is DFQATT, CDR2 SNEGSKA (reference sequence). The CDR3 spells CSAAGLAGESETQYF. The DNA of the CDR3 is TGCAGTGCTGCTGGACTAGCGGGAGAGTCAGAGACCCAGTACTTC.